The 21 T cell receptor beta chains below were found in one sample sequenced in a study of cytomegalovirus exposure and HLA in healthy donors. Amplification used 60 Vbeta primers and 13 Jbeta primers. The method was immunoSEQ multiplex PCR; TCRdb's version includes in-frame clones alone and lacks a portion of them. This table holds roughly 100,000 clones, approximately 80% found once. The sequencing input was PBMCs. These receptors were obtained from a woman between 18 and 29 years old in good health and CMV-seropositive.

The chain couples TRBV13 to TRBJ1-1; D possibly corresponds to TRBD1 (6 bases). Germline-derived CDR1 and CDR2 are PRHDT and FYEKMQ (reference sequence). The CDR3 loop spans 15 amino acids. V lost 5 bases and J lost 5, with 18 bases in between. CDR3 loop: CASSVPTQGLTEAFF. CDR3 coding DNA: TGTGCCAGCAGCGTTCCTACGCAGGGGCTAACTGAAGCTTTCTTT.

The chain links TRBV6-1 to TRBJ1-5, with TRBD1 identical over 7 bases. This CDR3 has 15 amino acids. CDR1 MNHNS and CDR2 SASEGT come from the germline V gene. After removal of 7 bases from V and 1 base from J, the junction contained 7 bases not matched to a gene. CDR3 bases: TGTGCCAGCACCTTAGGGACAGTAAGCAATCAGCCCCAGCATTTT. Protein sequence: CASTLGTVSNQPQHF.

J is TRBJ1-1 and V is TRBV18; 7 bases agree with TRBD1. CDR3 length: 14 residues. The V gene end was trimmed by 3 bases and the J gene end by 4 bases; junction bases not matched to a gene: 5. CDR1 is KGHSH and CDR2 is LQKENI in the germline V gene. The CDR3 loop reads CASSPRGILTEAFF. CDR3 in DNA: TGTGCCAGCTCACCCAGGGGGATCCTCACTGAAGCTTTCTTT.

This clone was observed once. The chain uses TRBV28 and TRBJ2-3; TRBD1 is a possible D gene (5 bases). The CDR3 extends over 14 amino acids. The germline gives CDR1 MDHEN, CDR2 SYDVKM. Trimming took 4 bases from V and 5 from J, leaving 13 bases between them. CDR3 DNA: TGTGCCAGCAGTTATCGAATTAGGGGAGATACGCAGTATTTT. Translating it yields CASSYRIRGDTQYF. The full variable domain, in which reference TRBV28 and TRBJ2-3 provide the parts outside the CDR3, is DVKVTQSSRYLVKRTGEKVFLECVQDMDHENMFWYRQDPGLGLRLIYFSYDVKMKEKGDIPEGYSVSREKKERFSLILESASTNQTSMYLCASSYRIRGDTQYFGPGTRLTVL.

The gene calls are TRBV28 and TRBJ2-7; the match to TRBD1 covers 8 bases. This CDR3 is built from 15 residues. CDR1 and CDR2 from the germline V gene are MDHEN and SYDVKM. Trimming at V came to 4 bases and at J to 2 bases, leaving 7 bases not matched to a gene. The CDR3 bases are TGTGCCAGCAGTTCGACAGGGGTACAACCCTACGAGCAGTACTTC. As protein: CASSSTGVQPYEQYF.

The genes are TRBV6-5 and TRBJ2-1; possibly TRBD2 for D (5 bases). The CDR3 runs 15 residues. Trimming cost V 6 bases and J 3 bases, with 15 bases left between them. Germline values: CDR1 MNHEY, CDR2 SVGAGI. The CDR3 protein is CASRRSGPIYNEQFF. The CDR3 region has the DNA TGTGCCAGCAGGCGAAGCGGACCGATCTACAATGAGCAGTTCTTC.

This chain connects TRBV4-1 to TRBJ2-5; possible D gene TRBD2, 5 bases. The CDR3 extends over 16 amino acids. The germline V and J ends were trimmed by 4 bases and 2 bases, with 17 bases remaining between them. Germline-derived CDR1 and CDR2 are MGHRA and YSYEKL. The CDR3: CASSPGRGGLQETQYF. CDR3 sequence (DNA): TGCGCCAGCAGCCCTGGCCGAGGCGGGCTGCAAGAGACCCAGTACTTC.

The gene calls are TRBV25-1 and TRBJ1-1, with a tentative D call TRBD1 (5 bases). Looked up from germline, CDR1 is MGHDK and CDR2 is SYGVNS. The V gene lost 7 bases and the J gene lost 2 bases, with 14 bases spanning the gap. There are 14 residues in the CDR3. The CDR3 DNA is TGTGCCAGCAACCACGGGGGACCAAACACTGAAGCTTTCTTT. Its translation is CASNHGGPNTEAFF.

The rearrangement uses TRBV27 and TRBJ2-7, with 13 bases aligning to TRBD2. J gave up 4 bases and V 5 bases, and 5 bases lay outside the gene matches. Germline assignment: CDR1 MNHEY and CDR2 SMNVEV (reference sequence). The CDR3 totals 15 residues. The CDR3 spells CASSPKLAGGYEQYF. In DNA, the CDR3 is TGTGCCAGCAGTCCAAAACTAGCGGGAGGGTACGAGCAGTACTTC.

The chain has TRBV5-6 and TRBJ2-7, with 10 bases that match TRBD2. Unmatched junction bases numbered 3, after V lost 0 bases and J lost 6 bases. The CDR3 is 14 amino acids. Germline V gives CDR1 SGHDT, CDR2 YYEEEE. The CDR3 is CASSLALAGVEQYF. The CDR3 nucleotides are TGTGCCAGCAGCTTGGCTCTAGCGGGAGTCGAGCAGTACTTC.

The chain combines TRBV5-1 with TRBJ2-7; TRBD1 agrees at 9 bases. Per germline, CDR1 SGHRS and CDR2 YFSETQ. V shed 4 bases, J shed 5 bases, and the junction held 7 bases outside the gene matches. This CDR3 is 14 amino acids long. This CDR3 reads CASSQGTGSHEQYF. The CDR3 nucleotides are TGCGCCAGCAGCCAGGGGACAGGGTCCCACGAGCAGTACTTC.

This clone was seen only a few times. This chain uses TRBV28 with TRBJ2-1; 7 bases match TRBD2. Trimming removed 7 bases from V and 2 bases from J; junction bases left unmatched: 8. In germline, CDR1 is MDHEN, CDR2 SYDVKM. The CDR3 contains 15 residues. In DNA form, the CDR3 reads TGTGCCAGCACCAGAGCGGGGAGAACCTACAATGAGCAGTTCTTC. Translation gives CASTRAGRTYNEQFF.

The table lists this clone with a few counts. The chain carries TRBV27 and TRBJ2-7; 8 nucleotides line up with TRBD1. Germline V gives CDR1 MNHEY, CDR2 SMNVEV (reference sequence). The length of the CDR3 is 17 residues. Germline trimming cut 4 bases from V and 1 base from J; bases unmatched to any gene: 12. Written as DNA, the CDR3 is TGTGCCAGCAGTTCAAACCTCAGGGGGCCGGGGTCCTACGAGCAGTACTTC. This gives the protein CASSSNLRGPGSYEQYF.

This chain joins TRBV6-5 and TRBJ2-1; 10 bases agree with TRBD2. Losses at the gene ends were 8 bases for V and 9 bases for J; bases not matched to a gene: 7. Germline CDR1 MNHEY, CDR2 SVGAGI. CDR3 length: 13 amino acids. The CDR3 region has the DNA TGTGCCAGCGGTACTAGCGGGATAAGTGAGCAGTTCTTC. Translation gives CASGTSGISEQFF.

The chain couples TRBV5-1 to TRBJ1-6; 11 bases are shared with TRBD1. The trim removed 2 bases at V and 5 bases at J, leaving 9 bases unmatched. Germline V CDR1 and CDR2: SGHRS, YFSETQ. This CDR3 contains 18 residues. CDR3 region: CASSFKATDRGHNSPLHF. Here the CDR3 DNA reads TGCGCCAGCAGCTTTAAGGCCACGGACAGGGGGCATAATTCACCCCTCCACTTT.

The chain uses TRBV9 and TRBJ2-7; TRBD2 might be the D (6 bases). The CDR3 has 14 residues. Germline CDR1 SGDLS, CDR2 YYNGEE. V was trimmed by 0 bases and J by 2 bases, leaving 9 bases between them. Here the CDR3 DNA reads TGTGCCAGCAGCGTAGCGGGGGAAACCTACGAGCAGTACTTC. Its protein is CASSVAGETYEQYF.

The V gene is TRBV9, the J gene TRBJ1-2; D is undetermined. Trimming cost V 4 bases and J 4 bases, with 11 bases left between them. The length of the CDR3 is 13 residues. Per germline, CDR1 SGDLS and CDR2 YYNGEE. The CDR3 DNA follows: TGTGCCAGCAGCCCGGGAGGTGGCTATGGCTACACCTTC. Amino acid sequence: CASSPGGGYGYTF.

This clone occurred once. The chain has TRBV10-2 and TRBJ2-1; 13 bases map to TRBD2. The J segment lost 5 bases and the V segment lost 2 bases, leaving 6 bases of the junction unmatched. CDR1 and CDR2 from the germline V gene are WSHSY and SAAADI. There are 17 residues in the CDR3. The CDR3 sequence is CASSELGTSGINNEQFF. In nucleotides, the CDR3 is TGCGCCAGCAGTGAGCTCGGGACTAGCGGGATAAACAATGAGCAGTTCTTC.

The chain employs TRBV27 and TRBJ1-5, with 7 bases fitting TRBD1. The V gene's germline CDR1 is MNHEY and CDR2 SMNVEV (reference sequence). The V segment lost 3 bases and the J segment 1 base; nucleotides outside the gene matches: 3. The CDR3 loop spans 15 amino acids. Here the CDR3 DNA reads TGTGCCAGCAGTTTGAAGGGGGCGAGCAATCAGCCCCAGCATTTT. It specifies CASSLKGASNQPQHF.

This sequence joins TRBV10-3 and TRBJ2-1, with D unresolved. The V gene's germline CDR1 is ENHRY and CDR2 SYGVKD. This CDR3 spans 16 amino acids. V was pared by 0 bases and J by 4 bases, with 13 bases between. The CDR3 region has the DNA TGTGCCATCAGTGAGTCTCGAGAGACTCCTTACAATGAGCAGTTCTTC. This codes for CAISESRETPYNEQFF.

CDR3 amino acids: CASSVTSNEQFF. The CDR3 DNA follows: TGTGCCAGCAGCGTTACTAGCAATGAGCAGTTCTTC. The chain links TRBV5-4 to TRBJ2-1; possibly TRBD2 for D (5 bases). V dropped 4 bases and J dropped 6 bases, with 8 bases sitting between them. Germline V gives CDR1 SGHNT, CDR2 YYREEE (reference sequence). CDR3 length: 12 amino acids.